The 25 T cell receptor beta chains below were found in one sample sequenced in a study of T-cell reconstitution after alpha-beta-depleted transplantation in children. Unique molecular identifiers were incorporated when the TCRbeta library was constructed. Each CDR3 protein is one row after TCRdb ran MiXCR on the PCR reads. This sample has about 230,000 distinct CDR3 sequences, with 9% to 10% found just once. Sequenced here: PBMCs from the stem cell graft donor, sampled from the stem cell graft. These receptor sequences come from a human donor who donated a stem cell graft to a child with SCID.

This clonotype was counted at least ten times. This sequence joins TRBV12-3 or TRBV12-4 and TRBJ2-1, with 12 bases aligning to TRBD2. The CDR3 covers 16 residues. The J segment lost 10 bases and the V segment lost 3 bases, leaving 10 bases of the junction unmatched. As DNA, the CDR3 is TGTGCCAGCAGTTTCCCCACTAGCGGGGGGCTGATCGAGCAGTTCTTC. Its translation is CASSFPTSGGLIEQFF.

This clonotype was observed at least ten times. The DNA is omitted, as the CDR3 cannot be located on it reliably, and the CDR3 follows TCRdb's listing. The rearrangement uses TRBV21-1 and TRBJ1-4; TRBD1, as called in the table, went unchecked against the DNA. TRBV21-1 is recorded as a pseudogene. The CDR3 numbers 19 amino acids, ends counted. The chain's CDR3 is CASSKVGQGANETNEKLFF.

This chain connects TRBV18 to TRBJ2-7; D call uncertain. V dropped 1 base and J dropped 7 bases, with 11 bases sitting between them. The CDR3 consists of 13 residues. Germline lookup yields CDR1 KGHSH and CDR2 LQKENI. The CDR3, as DNA: TGTGCCAGCTCACCACGGGCCCTTGGTGAGCAGTACTTC. The encoded protein is CASSPRALGEQYF.

This clonotype showed up many times. V is TRBV2 and J is TRBJ2-1; D may be TRBD1 or TRBD2 (5 bases each). The V gene lost 5 bases and the J gene lost 4 bases, with 18 bases spanning the gap. The V gene's germline CDR1 is SNHLY and CDR2 FYNNEI. The length of the CDR3 is 16 residues. Here the CDR3 reads CASSSQVGVDYNEQFF. CDR3 sequence (DNA): TGTGCCAGCAGTTCCCAGGTGGGGGTAGATTACAATGAGCAGTTCTTC.

This clonotype has a count of ten or more. The chain joins TRBV20-1 to TRBJ1-4; D perhaps matches TRBD1 (6 bases). Germline lookup yields CDR1 DFQATT and CDR2 SNEGSKA (reference sequence). The CDR3 is 14 residues long. The V end was cut by 5 bases, the J end by 8 bases, with 18 bases between. CDR3 residues: CSAHDITGLEKLFF. CDR3 DNA: TGCAGTGCTCACGACATCACAGGGTTGGAAAAACTGTTTTTT.

There are a few counts of this clonotype. The chain links TRBV15 to TRBJ1-1; D is unresolved. V was trimmed by 3 bases and J by 3 bases, leaving 14 bases between them. The CDR3 is made up of 15 amino acids. CDR1 LNHNV and CDR2 YYDKDF come from the germline V gene (reference sequence). CDR3 protein: CATSRPIRRDTEAFF. CDR3 in DNA: TGTGCCACCAGCAGGCCTATAAGGAGGGACACTGAAGCTTTCTTT.

The gene calls are TRBV4-2 and TRBJ2-5; D might be TRBD2 (6 bases). V was pared by 0 bases and J by 2 bases, with 10 bases between. This CDR3 contains 15 residues. CDR1 and CDR2 (germline): LGHNA, YNFKEQ. The CDR3 reads CASSQDLGGQETQYF. DNA of the CDR3: TGTGCCAGCAGCCAAGATCTGGGGGGTCAAGAGACCCAGTACTTC.

At least ten counts were recorded for this clonotype. The V call is TRBV20-1, the J call TRBJ2-7; 9 nucleotides match TRBD1. The CDR3 has 14 residues. Germline V lookup: CDR1 DFQATT, CDR2 SNEGSKA (reference sequence). V lost 4 bases to trimming and J lost 7 bases; unmatched junction nucleotides: 11. The CDR3 sequence is CSANMATGGWEQYF. CDR3 DNA: TGCAGTGCTAATATGGCCACAGGGGGCTGGGAGCAGTACTTC.

This clonotype has a count of ten or more. The rearrangement uses TRBV5-1 and TRBJ2-7, with TRBD1 identical over 8 bases. Germline assignment: CDR1 SGHRS and CDR2 YFSETQ. V gave up 4 bases and J gave up 0 bases; unmatched junction bases: 9. The CDR3 contains 16 residues. In DNA form, the CDR3 reads TGCGCCAGCAGCAGTAAGGACAGGGCCATCTCCTACGAGCAGTACTTC. This translates into CASSSKDRAISYEQYF.

This clonotype occurred many times. The chain employs TRBV5-1 and TRBJ1-1; D gene ambiguous. CDR1 and CDR2 (germline): SGHRS, YFSETQ. The length of the CDR3 is 15 residues. Between the trimmed V and J ends, which lost 0 bases and 1 base, there was a span of 10 bases. The CDR3 nucleotides are TGCGCCAGCAGCTTGGTCGCGGGAGGGAACACTGAAGCTTTCTTT. Its translation is CASSLVAGGNTEAFF. The whole variable domain, filled in from reference TRBV5-1 and TRBJ1-1, reads KAGVTQTPRYLIKTRGQQVTLSCSPISGHRSVSWYQQTPGQGLQFLFEYFSETQRNKGNFPGRFSGRQFSNSRSEMNVSTLELGDSALYLCASSLVAGGNTEAFFGQGTRLTVV.

This clonotype was seen more than once but under ten times. The chain employs TRBV7-2 and TRBJ2-1; TRBD1 matches 11 bases. With 4 bases clipped from V and 8 bases from J, the junction kept 13 bases outside the gene matches. This CDR3 region has 17 residues. Germline V gene lookup returns CDR1 SGHTA and CDR2 FQGNSA. CDR3 sequence (DNA): TGTGCCAGCAGCTGGCGGACAGGGGGCGATGGGGGCCATGAGCAGTTCTTC. It yields the protein CASSWRTGGDGGHEQFF.

There are many counts of this clonotype. The chain is built from TRBV2 and TRBJ1-1; a possible D gene is TRBD1 (5 bases). With 11 bases removed from V and 4 bases from J, the gap between germline ends came to 14 bases. The germline CDR1 and CDR2 sequences are SNHLY and FYNNEI. This CDR3 region has 12 residues. The CDR3 protein is CAVQVPGTEAFF. CDR3 in DNA: TGTGCCGTACAGGTGCCGGGCACTGAAGCTTTCTTT.

This clonotype was seen repeatedly, ten times or more. The chain couples TRBV20-1 to TRBJ1-1; D may be TRBD1 (5 bases). Per germline, CDR1 DFQATT and CDR2 SNEGSKA (reference sequence). The CDR3 covers 15 residues. Trimming removed 0 bases from V and 1 base from J, with 12 bases in between. The CDR3 here is CSARDLGPSNTEAFF. The CDR3 coding sequence is TGCAGTGCTAGAGATTTGGGACCCTCGAACACTGAAGCTTTCTTT.

This clonotype was observed at least ten times. The rearrangement uses TRBV5-1 and TRBJ2-2, with D unresolved. Germline V gene lookup returns CDR1 SGHRS and CDR2 YFSETQ. V was shortened by 6 bases and J by 6 bases, with 15 bases between the two germline ends. The CDR3 loop spans 14 amino acids. CDR3 DNA sequence: TGCGCCAGCACCCAAGCAGGAGCTGCCGGGGAGCTGTTTTTT. This sequence encodes CASTQAGAAGELFF.

This clonotype has a count of ten or more. The chain uses TRBV7-8 and TRBJ1-5; TRBD1 is a possible D gene (6 bases). V was clipped by 6 bases and J by 6 bases, with 21 bases between them. The germline V gene has CDR1 SGHVS and CDR2 FQNEAQ. CDR3 length: 16 amino acids. CDR3 bases: TGTGCCAGCAGTTCTAGGGGGGGGGAAGGGGTTCAGCCCCAGCATTTT. Amino acid sequence: CASSSRGGEGVQPQHF.

This clonotype was counted ten times or more. This chain uses TRBV5-1 with TRBJ2-5; 7 bases are shared with TRBD1. V shed 4 bases and J 5 bases; nucleotides not matched to a gene: 5. This CDR3 has 13 residues. Germline V gene sequence: CDR1 SGHRS, CDR2 YFSETQ. This chain's CDR3 is CASSPGQWETQYF. CDR3 nucleotides: TGCGCCAGCAGCCCGGGACAGTGGGAGACCCAGTACTTC.

This clonotype was recorded at least ten times. The chain couples TRBV7-6 to TRBJ2-3; 7 bases are a match to TRBD2. V lost 7 bases, J lost 2 bases, and 6 bases stayed unmatched. The CDR3 length is 14 residues. Germline V CDR1 and CDR2: SGHVS, FNYEAQ. In DNA, the CDR3 is TGTGCCAGCACCCCCGGGGGGTACACAGATACGCAGTATTTT. Its translation: CASTPGGYTDTQYF.

This clonotype was recorded many times. V is TRBV7-9 and J is TRBJ1-6; 8 bases are a match to TRBD1. The V segment lost 1 base and the J segment 3 bases; nucleotides outside the gene matches: 5. Germline-derived CDR1 and CDR2 are SEHNR and FQNEAQ (reference sequence). The CDR3 sequence is 17 residues long. CDR3 sequence reads: CASSLVPGTGYNSPLHF. Written as DNA, the CDR3 is TGTGCCAGCAGCTTAGTTCCCGGGACAGGCTATAATTCACCCCTCCACTTT.

This clonotype was observed at least ten times. This chain joins TRBV12-3 or TRBV12-4 and TRBJ2-1; D may be TRBD2 (6 bases). Between the trimmed V and J ends, which lost 6 bases and 5 bases, there was a span of 8 bases. This CDR3 contains 12 residues. For the CDR3, the DNA is TGTGCCAGCAGCCCGGGGGACAATGAGCAGTTCTTC. Amino acid sequence: CASSPGDNEQFF.

This clonotype was seen at least ten times. The chain combines TRBV20-1 with TRBJ2-1; TRBD2 agrees at 12 bases. This CDR3 is 16 amino acids long. V was clipped by 3 bases and J by 5 bases; unmatched bases: 8. Germline assignment: CDR1 DFQATT and CDR2 SNEGSKA (reference sequence). The CDR3 sequence is CSARGPLAGGHNEQFF. The CDR3 bases are TGCAGTGCTAGGGGACCACTAGCGGGGGGCCACAATGAGCAGTTCTTC.

The table lists this clonotype with many counts. The chain links TRBV5-1 to TRBJ2-1, with D maybe TRBD1 (5 bases). This CDR3 is built from 11 residues. V was shortened by 1 base and J by 9 bases, with 5 bases between the two germline ends. The germline CDR1 and CDR2 sequences are SGHRS and YFSETQ. CDR3 nucleotides: TGCGCCAGCAGCTTGCAGGGTGAGCAGTTCTTC. As protein: CASSLQGEQFF.

The chain joins TRBV20-1 to TRBJ1-1; D may be TRBD1 (6 bases). Trimming removed 6 bases at V and 0 bases at J, with 11 bases between. The CDR3 covers 13 residues. Germline CDR1 and CDR2: DFQATT and SNEGSKA (reference sequence). CDR3 bases: TGCAGTGCCCCCGACAGGATGAACACTGAAGCTTTCTTT. This gives the protein CSAPDRMNTEAFF.

Many counts were recorded for this clonotype. The chain combines TRBV12-3 or TRBV12-4 with TRBJ2-5; 7 bases are shared with TRBD2. Germline trimming cut 0 bases from V and 4 bases from J; bases unmatched to any gene: 5. CDR3 length equals 15 residues. The CDR3 spells CASSLAGGARETQYF. The CDR3 nucleotides are TGTGCCAGCAGTTTAGCGGGAGGGGCCCGAGAGACCCAGTACTTC.

A few counts support this clonotype. This chain links TRBV20-1 with TRBJ2-5; 9 bases fit TRBD2. Germline CDR1 reads DFQATT; CDR2 reads SNEGSKA (reference sequence). V shed 5 bases and J 0 bases; nucleotides not matched to a gene: 7. This CDR3 region has 15 residues. Written as DNA, the CDR3 is TGCAGTGCTGCCGGGGCTAGCGGGGACCAAGAGACCCAGTACTTC. Its translation is CSAAGASGDQETQYF.

This clonotype was counted ten times or more. This chain joins TRBV20-1 and TRBJ1-1; D is uncertain. The CDR3 consists of 15 residues. Germline CDR1 is DFQATT and CDR2 is SNEGSKA (reference sequence). Trimming took off 0 bases at V and 0 bases at J, with 11 bases between the two ends. The CDR3 protein is CSARDFPSLNTEAFF. CDR3 nucleotides: TGCAGTGCTAGAGATTTCCCCAGCTTGAACACTGAAGCTTTCTTT.